The 5 T cell receptor beta chains given below trace back to one sample, sequenced in a study of OX40 agonist ivuxolimab in advanced cancers. TCRdb's table, derived via immunoSEQ multiplex PCR, lists solely in-frame clones and lacks some. Among some 130,000 clones listed, around 89% were seen once. This sample comprised CD4+ or CD8+ T cells sorted from blood, obtained in a trial of the OX40 agonist ivuxolimab. These receptors originate from an adult with an advanced solid tumor such as melanoma, head and neck, liver or kidney cancer.

The table lists this clone with a count of one. The DNA for the CDR3 is TGTGCCAGCAGCAGCTCCGGGACCTATCGCCACACCATATATTTT. Residues: CASSSSGTYRHTIYF. The V call is TRBV6-6, the J call TRBJ1-3; the D gene is possibly TRBD1 (5 bases). This CDR3 is built from 15 residues. With 6 bases removed from V and 8 bases from J, the gap between germline ends came to 20 bases. Germline V lookup: CDR1 MNHNY, CDR2 SVGAGI (reference sequence).

The V call is TRBV2, the J call TRBJ2-7; TRBD1 might be the D (5 bases). The V and J ends lost 5 bases and 10 bases respectively, with 9 bases between them. The CDR3 consists of 10 residues. Germline loops: CDR1 SNHLY, CDR2 FYNNEI. Here the CDR3 DNA reads TGTGCCAGCAGTAGGGGCACTCAGTACTTC. Protein product: CASSRGTQYF.

The V and J genes are TRBV18 and TRBJ1-5; a weak D match, TRBD1 (6 bases). The germline V gene has CDR1 KGHSH and CDR2 LQKENI. Trimming cost V 2 bases and J 7 bases, with 12 bases left between them. This CDR3 spans 14 amino acids. CDR3 in DNA: TGTGCCAGCTCACCAAGAAGGGGGGACCAGCCCCAGCATTTT. This sequence encodes CASSPRRGDQPQHF. The entire variable domain, with the rest obtained from reference TRBV18 and TRBJ1-5, is as follows: NAGVMQNPRHLVRRRGQEARLRCSPMKGHSHVYWYRQLPEEGLKFMVYLQKENIIDESGMPKERFSAEFPKEGPSILRIQQVVRGDSAAYFCASSPRRGDQPQHFGDGTRLSIL.

The chain is built from TRBV9 and TRBJ2-3; D is unresolved. The CDR3 runs to 14 residues. Germline V gene sequence: CDR1 SGDLS, CDR2 YYNGEE. Trimming left V 3 bases short and J 5 bases short, with 13 bases between. The CDR3 nucleotides read TGTGCCAGCAGCGCTCTTGGGGATGTAGATACGCAGTATTTT. Translated: CASSALGDVDTQYF. The full variable domain, with the rest looked up from reference TRBV9 and TRBJ2-3, is DSGVTQTPKHLITATGQRVTLRCSPRSGDLSVYWYQQSLDQGLQFLIQYYNGEERAKGNILERFSAQQFPDLHSELNLSSLELGDSALYFCASSALGDVDTQYFGPGTRLTVL.

This chain links TRBV5-6 with TRBJ1-2; 8 nucleotides align to TRBD1. Germline V CDR1 and CDR2: SGHDT, YYEEEE. This CDR3 spans 15 amino acids. Losses at the gene ends were 3 bases for V and 2 bases for J; bases not matched to a gene: 6. The CDR3 DNA follows: TGTGCCAGCAGCTGGGGGACAGGAGGAAACTATGGCTACACCTTC. Its protein is CASSWGTGGNYGYTF.